This is a list of T cell receptor beta chains from one sample in a study of early T cells in non-severe SARS-CoV-2 infection. TCRdb itself ran the 5' RACE reads through MiXCR, one entry per CDR3 protein. The sample carries more than 15,000 distinct CDR3 sequences, more than 5% recorded once. The sample taken for sequencing was whole blood. The receptor set was obtained from an adult who was a healthcare worker with PCR-confirmed SARS-CoV-2 infection or an uninfected control (not recorded which). Each CDR3 is given with its conserved first and last residue. The D gene is left open where the match is weak.

V gene: TRBV12-3/TRBV12-4
D gene: TRBD1
J gene: TRBJ1-2
CDR3 protein: CASRPGQGARYGYTF

V gene: TRBV7-2
D gene: -
J gene: TRBJ1-3
CDR3 protein: CASSLGVRSGNTIYF

V gene: TRBV9
D gene: -
J gene: TRBJ1-1
CDR3 protein: CASSEFSPEAFF

V gene: TRBV15
D gene: TRBD1
J gene: TRBJ2-5
CDR3 protein: CATSRAGGRETQYF

V gene: TRBV29-1
D gene: -
J gene: TRBJ2-1
CDR3 protein: CSVVDPNEQFF

V gene: TRBV12-3/TRBV12-4
D gene: -
J gene: TRBJ2-7
CDR3 protein: CASSLSNSVHEQYF

V gene: TRBV5-1
D gene: TRBD2
J gene: TRBJ2-5
CDR3 protein: CASSSRRGVQETQYF

V gene: TRBV2
D gene: -
J gene: TRBJ1-3
CDR3 protein: CASSERRVRDGNTIYF

V gene: TRBV6-5
D gene: -
J gene: TRBJ2-3
CDR3 protein: CASTPRAEPQIRSIF

V gene: TRBV6-5
D gene: -
J gene: TRBJ1-1
CDR3 protein: CASRQEKGGNTEAFF

V gene: TRBV7-9
D gene: -
J gene: TRBJ1-1
CDR3 protein: CASSLRDFSRNTEAFF

V gene: TRBV6-6
D gene: TRBD2
J gene: TRBJ2-7
CDR3 protein: CASTPGGRGMYF

V gene: TRBV24-1
D gene: TRBD1
J gene: TRBJ1-2
CDR3 protein: CATSDTRDRGLGGYTF

V gene: TRBV11-2
D gene: TRBD2
J gene: TRBJ2-3
CDR3 protein: CASSLAGETDTQYF

V gene: TRBV20-1
D gene: -
J gene: TRBJ1-6
CDR3 protein: CSGRGESNSPLHF

V gene: TRBV20-1
D gene: -
J gene: TRBJ1-2
CDR3 protein: CSARDRDRNYGYTF

V gene: TRBV30
D gene: -
J gene: TRBJ1-4
CDR3 protein: CAWSVLGEKLFF

V gene: TRBV6-6
D gene: TRBD1
J gene: TRBJ1-2
CDR3 protein: CASSSIGTGTNYGYTF

V gene: TRBV19
D gene: TRBD2
J gene: TRBJ2-3
CDR3 protein: CASRRLAGVSDTQYF

V gene: TRBV18
D gene: TRBD2
J gene: TRBJ2-1
CDR3 protein: CASSPQSGRGYNEQFF

V gene: TRBV20-1
D gene: TRBD2
J gene: TRBJ2-5
CDR3 protein: CSAGLAASETQYF

V gene: TRBV7-2
D gene: -
J gene: TRBJ1-4
CDR3 protein: CASSLFSNEKLFF

V gene: TRBV4-3
D gene: TRBD1
J gene: TRBJ2-1
CDR3 protein: CASSQDLWTTGGIEQFF

V gene: TRBV30
D gene: -
J gene: TRBJ1-2
CDR3 protein: CAWSSGPLYTF

V gene: TRBV20-1
D gene: TRBD1
J gene: TRBJ1-6
CDR3 protein: CSASSGTDGHSPLHF

V gene: TRBV15
D gene: -
J gene: TRBJ2-2
CDR3 protein: CATSSDPINTGELFF

V gene: TRBV28
D gene: TRBD1
J gene: TRBJ1-5
CDR3 protein: CASRTGSQPQHF

V gene: TRBV7-9
D gene: -
J gene: TRBJ2-7
CDR3 protein: CASSPRDLYNEQYF

V gene: TRBV11-2
D gene: -
J gene: TRBJ1-2
CDR3 protein: CASSTGDRGHGYTF

V gene: TRBV2
D gene: -
J gene: TRBJ1-5
CDR3 protein: CASSEAPPGQPQHF